The TCR beta chain under discussion was sequenced for a study of shared clonotypes between healthy human individuals. CDR3 length equals 14 residues. Trimming took 2 bases from V and 6 from J; bases not matched to a gene: 5. In germline, CDR1 is MRHNA, CDR2 SNTAGT. Study-wide results and caveats: Clonotype sharing among donors was expected to depend on sequencing depth.

This clone occurred once. Its antigen is not identified. Naive CD8 cells comprised CD45RO-negative, CCR7-positively selected cells, excluding terminally differentiated effector memory CD45RA+ cells. Running of the assay took place at deep level. Here immunoSEQ multiplex PCR was the method, and the copy in TCRdb shows in-frame clones only, minus some. The sample has more than 500,000 clones, approximately 95% seen once. Sequences were obtained from naive CD8+ T cells sorted from blood. V usage is TRBV6-4 and J usage is TRBJ2-7; 9 bases are shared with TRBD1. The TCR sequence derives from a woman in her twenties or thirties in good health. CDR3 in DNA: TGTGCCAGCAGTGACCGGGACAGGGTGAGCGAGCAGTACTTC. Residues: CASSDRDRVSEQYF.